This T cell receptor beta chain was sequenced for a study of blood T cell repertoires in COVID-19. Per germline, CDR1 MRHNA and CDR2 SNTAGT. V lost 4 bases and J lost 0, with 8 bases in between. The CDR3 is 14 residues long. Original processing notes: Amplified reference gene primers provided the basis for estimating nucleated cell counts. Method: immunoSEQ multiplex PCR; TCRdb's copy keeps in-frame clones and lacks some. D and trimming come from the DNA, and the V and J calls and clone size come from that table. The sample holds around 80,000 clones, roughly 80% seen once. The sequenced material came from peripheral blood. V usage is TRBV6-4 and J usage is TRBJ2-3; D is perhaps TRBD1 (5 bases). This receptor was taken from a man older than 75 with acute or convalescent COVID-19. CDR3 nucleotides: TGTGCCAGCAGTGTGGGGCCCAGCACAGATACGCAGTATTTT. It yields the protein CASSVGPSTDTQYF.